This T cell receptor (beta chain) was profiled in a study of blood T cell repertoires in COVID-19. Methods used by the authors: Reference gene primers were amplified, and this amplification served to estimate nucleated cell counts. Using immunoSEQ multiplex PCR, the repertoire was profiled, and TCRdb retains in-frame clones only, with some absent. The V and J calls and clone size were taken over from that table, and D and trimming were inferred from the DNA. This sample has approximately 190,000 clones, with about 80% found just once. The germline V gene encodes CDR1 SGDLS and CDR2 YYNGEE. V lost 1 base to trimming and J lost 4 bases; unmatched junction nucleotides: 6. The CDR3 contains 15 residues.

The V gene is TRBV9, the J gene TRBJ2-7; 9 bases are shared with TRBD2. Sequenced material: peripheral blood. The clonotype originates from a man between 60 and 75 years old with acute or convalescent COVID-19. For the CDR3, the DNA is TGTGCCAGCAGCGTAAGTGCTAGCGGGACTTACGAGCAGTACTTC. This encodes CASSVSASGTYEQYF.